This TCR beta chain came from a study of T-cell memory formation after mild COVID-19. Study information: Among the donors, TCR clusters were largely specific to each donor. General study results and limits: Contracting CD4+ clones were located mainly in CM and EM, and CD8+ clones in EMRA. Day 15 to 85 contractors were CD4/CD8 balanced; later expanders leaned CD4+.

TCRdb itself ran the 5' RACE reads through MiXCR, one entry per CDR3 protein. The sample holds roughly 200,000 distinct CDR3 sequences, 7.5% to 10% seen once. With regard to this clonotype: Its target is unknown.

Sequenced sample: PBMCs or a T cell subset sorted from them (not recorded which). This TCR derives from a man aged 18 to 35 who had mild COVID-19 (a few samples of this study predate the infection). Cell type and time point are not known.

The CDR3 sequence: CAISERGGPEAFF. CDR3 nucleotides: TGTGCCATCAGTGAGCGTGGGGGTCCTGAAGCTTTCTTT. V usage is TRBV10-3 and J usage is TRBJ1-1; tentatively, D is TRBD1 (5 bases). With 2 bases removed from V and 6 bases from J, the gap between germline ends came to 10 bases. CDR3 size: 13 residues. CDR1 and CDR2 (germline): ENHRY, SYGVKD.